This T cell receptor (beta chain) was recorded in a study of graft-versus-host responses after intestinal transplantation. General observations from the study: Analysis identified GvH clones in recipient marrow, with some appearing first in ileum or blood. Peak circulating GvH clone levels were associated with early post-transplant HvG declines. Patients who carried graft-donor T cell macrochimerism also had high graft-versus-host to host-versus-graft clonal ratios in their allografts.

About this clone: Its antigen is still unknown.

Libraries were prepared by immunoSEQ multiplex PCR; TCRdb keeps only in-frame clonotypes and omits some of them. The data show approximately 18,000 clones, approximately 95% seen once. With 4 bases removed from V and 4 bases from J, the gap between germline ends came to 9 bases. This CDR3 spans 12 amino acids. CDR1 SGHDT and CDR2 YYEEEE come from the germline V gene. This TCR was sampled from a human patient who received an intestinal transplant, so some T cells may come from the graft donor. Here the sequenced sample was PBMCs, taken 23 days after intestinal transplant. The genes are TRBV5-6 and TRBJ2-7; tentative D call: TRBD1 (5 bases). This CDR3 is CASSNQGYEQYF. CDR3 nucleotide sequence: TGTGCCAGCAGCAACCAGGGTTACGAGCAGTACTTC.